The sequence of this TCR beta chain was determined in a study of blood T cell repertoires in COVID-19 (dated by TCRdb to the early 2020s). Describing the broader study: The collaborator samples originated in the United States, Italy and Spain and spanned the acute and convalescent phases of COVID-19. Samples were obtained from the ongoing ImmuneRACE study (first 160 participants) and from over 1,000 subjects provided by 6 global collaborators. Nearly every sample came with metadata listing a de-identified subject ID, COVID-19 status, age in years and sex. Where available, HLA class I and class II types were taken from metadata supplied by the sample provider and were not determined by assay-based typing. The material from the prospective study consisted of cDNA or gDNA derived from T cells, B-cell-depleted T cells, or PBMCs. The dataset comprised deeply sampled blood TCRbeta repertoires from subjects exposed to, actively infected with, or recovered from COVID-19. The repertoires were released in a freely available public database meant as a resource for research on the immune response to SARS-CoV-2.

Trimming accounts for 3 bases at V and 3 bases at J, while the number of junction bases matched to no gene is 7. The germline V gene specifies KGHDR as CDR1 and SFDVKD as CDR2. Reading from cysteine to phenylalanine, the CDR3 counts 15 amino acids. Solely the CDR3 DNA is kept, with 45 bases framed from the first base. The immunoSEQ Assay, a bias-controlled multiplex PCR, was used to amplify TCRbeta CDR3 regions from genomic DNA. As for how the authors treated the data: The number of nucleated cells in each sample was estimated from the amplification of reference gene primers within the assay. To quantify the absolute abundance of each unique TCRbeta CDR3 rearrangement, sequence reads were collapsed and filtered. For each sample, productive Simpson clonality was calculated as the square root of Simpson's diversity index over productive rearrangements. The immuneACCESS repertoire file appears here via TCRdb, limited to in-frame rearrangements. These files lack a portion of the clones; in checked studies, under half of the deficit traces to unresolved V genes, and the cause of the others is not known. That table gives V, J and clone size, and the DNA gave D and trimming. Recorded for this sample are roughly 280,000 clones; around nine tenths of them occurred a single time. The ten largest clones capture over 8% of the sample.

Each collaborating institution followed its own protocols to collect whole blood in K2EDTA tubes. For TCRbeta analysis, collaborators shipped samples as frozen whole blood, isolated PBMCs, or DNA extracted from either of those sample types. A note on this clone: This receptor's antigen is unknown. The sample holds no much larger clone one base away, and base qualities are not on file.

Results and caveats for the whole study, not just this receptor: Clinical and demographic metadata were provided uncurated, with the amount varying by source and participant.

This chain is built from TRBV24-1 and TRBJ2-7; 7 bases in between match TRBD1. The specimen was peripheral blood. The TCR originated in a man aged 35-49 years with active or convalescent COVID-19. The CDR3 protein: CATSDNGDSLYEQYF. The DNA sequence is as follows: TGTGCCACCAGTGATAACGGGGACAGCCTCTACGAGCAGTACTTC.